These 21 T cell receptor beta chains were sequenced from one sample in a study of cytomegalovirus exposure and HLA in healthy donors. PCR used 60 Vbeta primers and 13 Jbeta primers. Profiled with immunoSEQ multiplex PCR; TCRdb holds only in-frame clones, not every one. The sample contains 90,000 to 95,000 clones, around 80% of which appear only once. Source material: PBMCs. The source of these receptors is a male donor in good health and CMV-seropositive.

The gene calls are TRBV28 and TRBJ1-1; D call uncertain. Germline CDR1 is MDHEN and CDR2 is SYDVKM. This CDR3 has 11 residues. Trimming took 5 bases from V and 1 from J, leaving 2 bases between them. This CDR3 reads CASSQNTEAFF. CDR3 in DNA: TGTGCCAGCAGTCAGAACACTGAAGCTTTCTTT.

This sequence joins TRBV15 and TRBJ1-2, with D possibly being TRBD1 (5 bases). CDR3 length: 17 amino acids. Trimming shortened V by 0 bases and J by 0 bases, and 14 bases separated the two germline ends. From germline, CDR1 is LNHNV and CDR2 YYDKDF (reference sequence). CDR3 coding DNA: TGTGCCACCAGCAGAGAGTCAGGGTTAACGGCTAACTATGGCTACACCTTC. Its protein product is CATSRESGLTANYGYTF.

The V gene is TRBV27, the J gene TRBJ2-7; 8 bases are a match to TRBD2. Trimming at V came to 7 bases and at J to 5 bases, leaving 19 bases not matched to a gene. Germline V gives CDR1 MNHEY, CDR2 SMNVEV (reference sequence). The CDR3 runs 17 residues. CDR3 DNA sequence: TGTGCCAGCACCCCCGGCGGGGGGCCCAAAGGGACCCACGAGCAGTACTTC. It yields the protein CASTPGGGPKGTHEQYF.

The chain has TRBV19 and TRBJ2-3, with TRBD2 matching 11 bases. With 8 bases clipped from V and 8 bases from J, the junction kept 9 bases outside the gene matches. The CDR3 runs 14 residues. Germline CDR1 LNHDA, CDR2 SQIVND (reference sequence). CDR3 DNA sequence: TGTGCCAGTGCGTCAGGGACTAGCGGAGTTACGCAGTATTTT. It is translated as CASASGTSGVTQYF.

V gene TRBV7-9 combines with J gene TRBJ2-4; tentatively, D is TRBD2 (7 bases). The CDR3 consists of 16 residues. CDR1 and CDR2 (germline): SEHNR, FQNEAQ (reference sequence). The V end lost 1 base, the J end lost 1 base, and 11 bases lay between the germline ends. The CDR3 nucleotides are TGTGCCAGCAGCTTAGGAGGGGGGGATGCCAAAAACATTCAGTACTTC. This gives the protein CASSLGGGDAKNIQYF.

This rearrangement joins TRBV19 to TRBJ2-7, with 11 positions matching TRBD1. The tail of the sequence fits TRBJ2-4 better, so the J call may be wrong. The CDR3 totals 14 residues. Germline CDR1 is LNHDA and CDR2 is SQIVND (reference sequence). In DNA, the CDR3 is TGTGCCAGTAGTACCGCGGACAGGGGGCGCATTCAGTACTTC. This sequence encodes CASSTADRGRIQYF.

This rearrangement joins TRBV5-5 to TRBJ2-7, with D perhaps TRBD1 (6 bases). CDR1 and CDR2 (germline): SGHKS, YYEKEE (reference sequence). The germline V and J ends were trimmed by 3 bases and 4 bases, with 14 bases remaining between them. This CDR3 spans 14 amino acids. CDR3 nucleotides: TGTGCCAGCAGCTCAGGAGGCAGGGGATACGAGCAGTACTTC. This codes for CASSSGGRGYEQYF.

This clone was counted a single time. The chain joins TRBV29-1 to TRBJ1-2; no clear D. The CDR3 extends over 10 amino acids. Germline values: CDR1 SQVTM, CDR2 ANQGSEA. V was clipped by 7 bases and J by 7 bases, with 10 bases between them. DNA for the CDR3: TGCAGCGGCGCGGTTCGTGGCTACACCTTC. This sequence encodes CSGAVRGYTF.

The V gene is TRBV30, the J gene TRBJ1-2, with TRBD1 as a possible D gene (5 bases). CDR1 and CDR2 (germline): GTSNPN, SVGIG (reference sequence). The CDR3 is made up of 11 amino acids. Trimming removed 8 bases from V and 3 bases from J, with 10 bases in between. Written as DNA, the CDR3 is TGTGCCGGGGGGGACGACTATGGCTACACCTTC. This encodes CAGGDDYGYTF.

V gene TRBV6-5 combines with J gene TRBJ2-3; 7 bases match TRBD2. The ends lost 8 bases at V and 0 bases at J; junction bases unmatched: 5. This CDR3 is built from 14 residues. CDR1 is MNHEY, CDR2 SVGAGI, per germline. CDR3 loop: CASGSSGSTDTQYF. For the CDR3, the DNA is TGTGCCAGCGGGTCTAGCGGAAGCACAGATACGCAGTATTTT.

This sequence joins TRBV28 and TRBJ2-7; 7 nucleotides match TRBD1. The V segment lost 6 bases and the J segment 2 bases; nucleotides outside the gene matches: 16. The CDR3 totals 17 residues. Germline V gives CDR1 MDHEN, CDR2 SYDVKM. The CDR3, as DNA: TGTGCCAGCAGCAGAGGTGCCCCGGGGACAGCAACCTACGAGCAGTACTTC. Amino acid sequence: CASSRGAPGTATYEQYF.

This clone was seen more than once but under ten times. This chain uses TRBV19 with TRBJ2-5; tentative D call: TRBD2 (5 bases). V lost 3 bases and J lost 2, with 16 bases in between. CDR1 is LNHDA and CDR2 is SQIVND in the germline V gene (reference sequence). This CDR3 is 16 amino acids long. In nucleotides, the CDR3 is TGTGCCAGTAGTATCGGTACGGGGAACCGGCAAGAGACCCAGTACTTC. Translated, it gives CASSIGTGNRQETQYF. The full variable domain, completed using reference TRBV19 and TRBJ2-5, is DGGITQSPKYLFRKEGQNVTLSCEQNLNHDAMYWYRQDPGQGLRLIYYSQIVNDFQKGDIAEGYSVSREKKESFPLTVTSAQKNPTAFYLCASSIGTGNRQETQYFGPGTRLLVL.

The chain combines TRBV7-3 with TRBJ2-5; 8 bases are shared with TRBD2. J was trimmed by 5 bases and V by 2 bases; bases with no gene match: 19. Per germline, CDR1 SGHTA and CDR2 FQGTGA. The CDR3 loop spans 19 amino acids. CDR3 residues: CASSLRGARSGGAVETQYF. The DNA of the CDR3 is TGTGCCAGCAGCTTACGAGGGGCCAGATCCGGGGGGGCCGTCGAGACCCAGTACTTC.

This clone has a handful of counts. V is TRBV5-5 and J is TRBJ1-6; D call uncertain. Germline CDR1 and CDR2: SGHKS and YYEKEE (reference sequence). This CDR3 has 15 amino acids. Trimming took 1 base from V and 6 from J, leaving 11 bases between them. The CDR3 DNA is TGTGCCAGCAGCTTGATGACTGGGAGTAATTCACCCCTCCACTTT. Its translation is CASSLMTGSNSPLHF.

V and J are TRBV28 and TRBJ1-2; D gene unclear. The ends were cut back, 6 bases at V and 2 bases at J, with 16 bases in the middle. The CDR3 runs to 15 residues. Per germline, CDR1 MDHEN and CDR2 SYDVKM. CDR3 protein: CASRNIASANYGYTF. The CDR3 coding sequence is TGTGCCAGCAGAAACATAGCCTCTGCCAACTATGGCTACACCTTC.

The V gene is TRBV28, the J gene TRBJ1-5; D is undetermined. Trimming removed 3 bases at V and 6 bases at J, with 15 bases between. Germline values: CDR1 MDHEN, CDR2 SYDVKM. The CDR3 extends over 15 amino acids. The CDR3 region is CASSFHRGNGQPQHF. CDR3 coding DNA: TGTGCCAGCAGTTTCCATCGGGGTAATGGTCAGCCCCAGCATTTT. Filled out from reference TRBV28 and TRBJ1-5, the complete variable domain reads DVKVTQSSRYLVKRTGEKVFLECVQDMDHENMFWYRQDPGLGLRLIYFSYDVKMKEKGDIPEGYSVSREKKERFSLILESASTNQTSMYLCASSFHRGNGQPQHFGDGTRLSIL.

The chain couples TRBV6-6 to TRBJ1-1, with D tentatively TRBD1 (6 bases). V was shortened by 5 bases and J by 1 base, with 14 bases between the two germline ends. CDR3 length: 15 amino acids. From germline, CDR1 is MNHNY and CDR2 SVGAGI (reference sequence). CDR3 nucleotide sequence: TGTGCCAGCAGTGACCTAACAGGGTGGAACACTGAAGCTTTCTTT. Translation: CASSDLTGWNTEAFF.

The J gene is TRBJ1-2, the V gene TRBV6-5; 10 nucleotides line up with TRBD1. Germline V gene sequence: CDR1 MNHEY, CDR2 SVGAGI. CDR3 length equals 13 residues. Trimming cost V 4 bases and J 8 bases; bases outside gene matches: 4. Written as DNA, the CDR3 is TGTGCCAGCAGTTCGACAGGGGGCTTCGGCTACACCTTC. Residues: CASSSTGGFGYTF.

V gene TRBV28 combines with J gene TRBJ2-3; 9 bases align to TRBD1. CDR3 length: 15 amino acids. Germline lookup yields CDR1 MDHEN and CDR2 SYDVKM. Trimming removed 6 bases from V and 4 bases from J; junction bases left unmatched: 8. The CDR3 region is CASRQQGARADTQYF. The CDR3 DNA sequence: TGTGCCAGCAGGCAACAGGGGGCAAGGGCAGATACGCAGTATTTT.

This clone was recorded once. This chain joins TRBV25-1 and TRBJ1-1; D remains unclear. This CDR3 contains 14 residues. V lost 1 base and J 2 bases, leaving 8 bases between the germline ends. Germline CDR1 and CDR2: MGHDK and SYGVNS. The CDR3 protein is CASSEFGRNTEAFF. The CDR3 DNA is TGTGCCAGCAGTGAATTCGGGAGAAACACTGAAGCTTTCTTT.

This chain links TRBV4-1 with TRBJ1-5; D is unclear. With 0 bases removed from V and 10 bases from J, the gap between germline ends came to 16 bases. The CDR3 is made up of 15 amino acids. The germline gives CDR1 MGHRA, CDR2 YSYEKL. In nucleotides, the CDR3 is TGCGCCAGCAGCCAAGACGTTCGGGTCAAAGAACCCCAGCATTTT. Its translation: CASSQDVRVKEPQHF.